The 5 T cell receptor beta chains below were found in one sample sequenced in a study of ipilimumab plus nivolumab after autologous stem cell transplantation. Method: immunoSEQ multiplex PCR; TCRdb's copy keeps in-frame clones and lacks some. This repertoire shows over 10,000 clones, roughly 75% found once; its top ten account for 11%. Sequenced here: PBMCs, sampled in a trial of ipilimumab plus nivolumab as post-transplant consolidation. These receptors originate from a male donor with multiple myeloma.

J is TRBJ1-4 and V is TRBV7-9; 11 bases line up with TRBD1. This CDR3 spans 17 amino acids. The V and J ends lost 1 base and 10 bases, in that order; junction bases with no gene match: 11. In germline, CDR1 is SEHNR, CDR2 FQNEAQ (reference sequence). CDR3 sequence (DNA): TGTGCCAGCAGCTTAGGGACAGGGGGCGCCGCCGGGGGAAAACTGTTTTTT. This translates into CASSLGTGGAAGGKLFF.

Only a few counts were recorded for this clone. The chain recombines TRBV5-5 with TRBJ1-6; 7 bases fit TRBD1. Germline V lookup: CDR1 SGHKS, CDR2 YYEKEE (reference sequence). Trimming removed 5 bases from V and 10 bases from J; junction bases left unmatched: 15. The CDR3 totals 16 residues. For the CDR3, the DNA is TGTGCCAGCAGGCGTACAGGGGACCGACCTGAATCACCCCTCCACTTT. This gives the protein CASRRTGDRPESPLHF.

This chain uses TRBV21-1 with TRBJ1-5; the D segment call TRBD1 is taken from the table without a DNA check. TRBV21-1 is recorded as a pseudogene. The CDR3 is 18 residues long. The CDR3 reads CASSKWVRQGTSNQPQHF. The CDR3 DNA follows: TGTGCCAGCAGCAAATGGGTCCGACAGGGCACTAGCAATCAGCCCCAGCATTTT.

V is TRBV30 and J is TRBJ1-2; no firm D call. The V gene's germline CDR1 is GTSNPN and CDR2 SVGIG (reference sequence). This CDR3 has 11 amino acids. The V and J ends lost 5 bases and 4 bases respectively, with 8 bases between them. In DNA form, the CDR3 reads TGTGCCTGGGTAGAGGGCTATGGCTACACCTTC. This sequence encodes CAWVEGYGYTF.

The CDR3 loop reads CASNPAGTPLEQYF. The CDR3 DNA follows: TGTGCCAGCAACCCAGCCGGGACTCCTCTCGAGCAGTACTTC. The chain links TRBV6-1 to TRBJ2-7, with D maybe TRBD2 (6 bases). Trimming took off 7 bases at V and 6 bases at J, with 19 bases between the two ends. The CDR3 has 14 amino acids. CDR1 is MNHNS, CDR2 SASEGT, per germline.